The present entry profiles one T cell receptor beta chain with its context. The CDR3 totals 16 residues. V trimming: 5 bases; J trimming: 0 bases; junction bases outside the gene matches: 7. Clones were sequenced by immunoSEQ multiplex PCR, and TCRdb holds only the in-frame ones, with some missing. The table has about 120,000 clones, around 89% seen once. This sample is part of a study of control samples from healthy donors and cancer patients. The receptor comes from a man between 50 and 59 years old in good health. V and J are TRBV23-1 and TRBJ2-1; 7 bases align to TRBD1. TRBV23-1 is known as an ORF, though its function is uncertain. The sample comprised blood. The CDR3 nucleotides are TGCGCCAGCAGTAGGGGACAGATTTTCTCCTACAATGAGCAGTTCTTC. Amino acid sequence: CASSRGQIFSYNEQFF.